The rows below give T cell receptor beta chains drawn from one sample of a study of T cell responses to AZD1222 COVID-19 vaccine. Sequencing used immunoSEQ multiplex PCR; TCRdb keeps in-frame clones, though not all of them. The sample records about 84,000 clones, around nine tenths being singletons. The input for sequencing was peripheral blood, taken on day 0 of AZD1222 vaccination. These receptors originate from an adult in good health. The CDR3 runs from the conserved cysteine through the conserved F or W. A D gene is named only where the DNA matches it firmly. Clone size is not always given. Where it is, it says once, few, many or a class for expanded clones.

>TRBD1|TRBV19|18|NA|TRBJ2-1
TGTGCCAGTAGTTTCCGGACAGGGGGCAGATTAGGAGACAATGAGCAGTTCTTC
CASSFRTGGRLGDNEQFF
>NA|TRBV5-1|15|NA|TRBJ2-6
TGCGCCAGCAGCTTGACCCTCTCTGGGGCCAACGTCCTGACTTTC
CASSLTLSGANVLTF
>TRBD2|TRBV27|14|NA|TRBJ2-7
TGTGCCAGCAGCGTAGCGGGGACCAGCTACGAGCAGTACTTC
CASSVAGTSYEQYF
>NA|TRBV5-1|13|NA|TRBJ1-1
TGCGCCAGCAGCGAATCCTTTAACACTGAAGCTTTCTTT
CASSESFNTEAFF
>TRBD2|TRBV7-3|14|NA|TRBJ2-3
TGTGCCAGCAGCTCGGGACTAGCACCCCATGCGCAGTATTTT
CASSSGLAPHAQYF
>NA|TRBV7-2|13|NA|TRBJ1-5
TGTGCCAGCAGCTTAGGCCAGGATCAGCCCCAGCATTTT
CASSLGQDQPQHF
>NA|TRBV10-3|13|NA|TRBJ2-7
TGTGCCATCAGTGAGATCCTAGCCTACGAGCAGTACTTC
CAISEILAYEQYF
>NA|TRBV15|13|NA|TRBJ1-1
TGTGCCACCAGCAGAGACAGGAACACTGAAGCTTTCTTT
CATSRDRNTEAFF
>TRBD1|TRBV10-1|17|NA|TRBJ1-3
TGCGCCAGCAGTGATGGGACAGCCGGGGACTCTGGAAACACCATATATTTT
CASSDGTAGDSGNTIYF
>NA|TRBV24-1|15|NA|TRBJ1-5
TGTGCCACCCTGTCGCAATTGGACAACAATCAGCCCCAGCATTTT
CATLSQLDNNQPQHF
>NA|TRBV5-8|15|NA|TRBJ1-6
TGTGCCAGCAGCTTGGTCCCGGACGGCTGGTCACCCCTCCACTTT
CASSLVPDGWSPLHF
>NA|TRBV7-3|15|NA|TRBJ2-1
TGTGCCAGCAGCTTAATGTCGGCGCCCACCTATGAGCAGTTCTTC
CASSLMSAPTYEQFF
>NA|TRBV11-2|15|NA|TRBJ2-7
TGTGCCAGCAGCTTAGGGGTGGGGTTTGGCTACGAGCAGTACTTC
CASSLGVGFGYEQYF
>NA|TRBV6-5|13|NA|TRBJ1-1
TGTGCCAGCAGTTGGCAGCACAACACTGAAGCTTTCTTT
CASSWQHNTEAFF
>NA|TRBV9|17|NA|TRBJ1-3
TGTGCCAGCAGCCAAGGGACTGGGCGTAGCTCTGGAAACACCATATATTTT
CASSQGTGRSSGNTIYF
>TRBD1|TRBV23-1|15|once|TRBJ2-1
TGCGCCAGCAGTCAATCGGGGACAGAATACAATGAGCAGTTCTTC
CASSQSGTEYNEQFF
>TRBD1|TRBV5-4|15|NA|TRBJ1-2
TGTGCCAGCAGGGAAACTCAGGGGGCGGAGTATGGCTACACCTTC
CASRETQGAEYGYTF
>NA|TRBV6-5|14|NA|TRBJ1-5
TGTGCCAGCAGGTGGGATAGTGGAAGTCAGCCCCAGCATTTT
CASRWDSGSQPQHF
>NA|TRBV11-3|13|once|TRBJ1-1
TGTGCCAGCAGCTTAGTATCACGTTCTGAAGCTTTCTTT
CASSLVSRSEAFF
>NA|TRBV20-1|14|NA|TRBJ1-5
TGCAGTGCTAGTGGAATTGGAAGCAATCAGCCCCAGCATTTT
CSASGIGSNQPQHF
>TRBD2|TRBV7-2|15|NA|TRBJ2-7
TGTGCCAGCAGCTTCTCGGGAGGCGTCTCCTACGAGCAGTACTTC
CASSFSGGVSYEQYF
>NA|TRBV9|15|NA|TRBJ1-4
TGTGCCAGCAGCGTAGAGCCGGCGACTAATGAAAAACTGTTTTTT
CASSVEPATNEKLFF
>NA|TRBV11-2|15|NA|TRBJ2-7
TGTGCCAGCAGCTTAGACGGGGGAGCGGCCTACGAGCAGTACTTC
CASSLDGGAAYEQYF
>NA|TRBV24-1|16|NA|TRBJ2-7
TGTGCCACCAGTGACCGGGACCTTGGTGGGACCTACGAGCAGTACTTC
CATSDRDLGGTYEQYF
>NA|TRBV7-5|16|NA|TRBJ1-5
TGTGCCAGAAGCTTAGGGGGTTCTGGGGGTGAGCAGCCCCAGCATTTT
CARSLGGSGGEQPQHF
>TRBD2|TRBV19|15|NA|TRBJ2-1
TGTGCCAGTAGGACTAGCGGGAGCACCCACAATGAGCAGTTCTTC
CASRTSGSTHNEQFF
>TRBD2|TRBV19|15|NA|TRBJ2-1
TGTGCCAGTAGTCCCAGGCTAGCGGGAGTCGATGAGCAGTTCTTC
CASSPRLAGVDEQFF
>TRBD2|TRBV18|15|NA|TRBJ2-1
TGTGCCAGCTCGCCGAGCGGGAGCTCCTACAATGAGCAGTTCTTC
CASSPSGSSYNEQFF
>NA|TRBV10-3|12|once|TRBJ2-5
TGTGCCATCAGTGAGTCCGGCGAGACCCAGTACTTC
CAISESGETQYF
>TRBD1|TRBV5-4|14|once|TRBJ2-5
TGTGCCAGCAGCAGGGGGCCCAGGCAGGGGACCCAGTACTTC
CASSRGPRQGTQYF
>NA|TRBV27|16|NA|TRBJ2-2
TGTGCCAGCAGTCGCCCGGGCACCCAAACAGGCGGGGAGCTGTTTTTT
CASSRPGTQTGGELFF
>NA|TRBV11-2|14|NA|TRBJ1-1
TGTGCCAGCAGCTTATTACAGGGTGGAACTGAAGCTTTCTTT
CASSLLQGGTEAFF
>NA|TRBV5-4|15|NA|TRBJ2-7
TGTGCCAGCAGCCTCAGCGTGGGGAGCTCCTACGAGCAGTACTTC
CASSLSVGSSYEQYF
>NA|TRBV6-1|15|NA|TRBJ1-5
TGTGCCAGCAGTGAGGAGAATCTTGGCAATCAGCCCCAGCATTTT
CASSEENLGNQPQHF
>NA|TRBV4-1|14|NA|TRBJ2-1
TGCGCCAGCAGCCCCCCTGGGAAGGGCAATGAGCAGTTCTTC
CASSPPGKGNEQFF
>TRBD2|TRBV4-3|16|NA|TRBJ2-3
TGCGCCAGCAGCCAAGATATCACTAGCGGGAGAAATACGCAGTATTTT
CASSQDITSGRNTQYF
>NA|TRBV6-2/TRBV6-3|19|NA|TRBJ1-5
TGTGCCAGCAGTTTTATACCCCCCGAGTTCATTACGGGGGGGCAGCCCCAGCATTTT
CASSFIPPEFITGGQPQHF
>NA|TRBV29-1|13|once|TRBJ2-5
TGCAGCGTACCTCTTCCCCCCCAAGAGACCCAGTACTTC
CSVPLPPQETQYF
>NA|TRBV11-2|14|NA|TRBJ2-1
TGTGCCAGCGGAACCTCCGGCTCCTACAATGAGCAGTTCTTC
CASGTSGSYNEQFF
>TRBD1|TRBV7-6|17|NA|TRBJ1-3
TGTGCCAGCAGCTTAGCCGGGACAGGTACCTCTGGAAACACCATATATTTT
CASSLAGTGTSGNTIYF
>NA|TRBV28|16|NA|TRBJ1-1
TGTGCCAGCAGTTATTTTCCTCGACAGATGAACACTGAAGCTTTCTTT
CASSYFPRQMNTEAFF
>NA|TRBV5-1|16|few|TRBJ1-2
TGCGCCAGCAGCCCCCCAAGGACAGAGACCAACTATGGCTACACCTTC
CASSPPRTETNYGYTF
>NA|TRBV6-5|16|NA|TRBJ2-3
TGTGCCAGCAGTTACGGGGGTAGGGGAGGCACAGATACGCAGTATTTT
CASSYGGRGGTDTQYF
>TRBD2|TRBV29-1|14|NA|TRBJ2-1
TGCAGCCTCACGCCGGGACTAGCGGGCAATGAGCAGTTCTTC
CSLTPGLAGNEQFF
>TRBD1|TRBV5-1|14|NA|TRBJ1-1
TGCGCCAGCAGCTGGGACAGGGGGAACACTGAAGCTTTCTTT
CASSWDRGNTEAFF
>TRBD2|TRBV5-1|17|NA|TRBJ2-1
TGCGCCAGCAGCCCCGAAGGACTAGCGGGAGTTTGGAATGAGCAGTTCTTC
CASSPEGLAGVWNEQFF
>TRBD2|TRBV28|15|NA|TRBJ2-1
TGTGCCAGCAGCTTAGCGGGAGATCTTGGGTATGAGCAGTTCTTC
CASSLAGDLGYEQFF
>NA|TRBV5-1|14|NA|TRBJ1-2
TGCGCCAGCAGCTTGGCGTTGGAGGCCTATGGCTACACCTTC
CASSLALEAYGYTF